Listed here are 20 T cell receptor beta chains from one sample, sequenced in a study of T-cell reconstitution after alpha-beta-depleted transplantation in children. Preparation of the TCRbeta library involved a method that used unique molecular identifiers. TCRdb re-called the PCR reads with MiXCR, one entry per CDR3 protein. The sample consists of around 700,000 distinct CDR3 sequences, roughly 14% of them appearing once. Sequencing used PBMCs, obtained before TCRalphabeta/CD19-depleted stem cell transplant. The receptors stem from a girl aged 2 to 9 with congenital amegakaryocytic thrombocytopenia, due to receive a stem cell transplant.

The genes are TRBV14 and TRBJ2-3; D gene uncertain. CDR1 and CDR2 (germline): SGHDN, FVKESK. This CDR3 is built from 14 residues. V was pared by 4 bases and J by 14 bases, with 22 bases between. The CDR3 DNA sequence: TGTGCCAGCAGCCTACTCACACTTAGCCAAGATCCGTATTTT. This gives the protein CASSLLTLSQDPYF.

There are many counts of this clonotype. This chain joins TRBV25-1 and TRBJ2-1; no firm D call. The CDR3 is 13 amino acids. V lost 1 base and J lost 8, with 9 bases in between. The germline V gene encodes CDR1 MGHDK and CDR2 SYGVNS. The CDR3 nucleotides read TGTGCCAGCAGTGAATGGGGTTGGGATGAGCAGTTCTTC. Translated, it gives CASSEWGWDEQFF.

The chain has TRBV5-6 and TRBJ1-3; D may be TRBD1 (5 bases). Germline CDR1 reads SGHDT; CDR2 reads YYEEEE. CDR3 length: 15 residues. Trimming shortened V by 1 base and J by 2 bases, and 10 bases separated the two germline ends. CDR3 sequence (DNA): TGTGCCAGCAGCTTGTTGGCGACAGCTGGAAACACCATATATTTT. Protein: CASSLLATAGNTIYF.

About this clonotype: Sequence at one end of the junction differs from germline and may be a read error. CDR3 sequence: CASSFMGSRIGSTIYF. CDR3 coding DNA: TGTGCCAGCAGTTTTATGGGGTCTCGAATTGGAAGCACCATATATTTT. The V call is TRBV12-3 or TRBV12-4, the J call TRBJ1-3; D is undetermined. This CDR3 has 16 amino acids.

This clonotype occurred a few times. It may be a read error: a sequence one base away is much more abundant. The chain is built from TRBV12-3 or TRBV12-4 and TRBJ2-2; 7 nucleotides line up with TRBD1. After removal of 5 bases from V and 0 bases from J, the junction contained 3 bases not matched to a gene. CDR3 size: 15 residues. The CDR3 DNA reads TGTGCCAGCAGTCCGGGACAGACGAACACCGGGGAGCTGTTTTTT. Translated: CASSPGQTNTGELFF.

The chain employs TRBV15 and TRBJ2-5; a weak D match, TRBD2 (6 bases). The germline CDR1 and CDR2 sequences are LNHNV and YYDKDF (reference sequence). Deletions cut 2 bases from V and 5 bases from J, with 9 bases between. The CDR3 extends over 13 amino acids. The CDR3 DNA reads as TGTGCCACCAGCAGACTAGGGAGGGAGACCCAGTACTTC. Encoded protein: CATSRLGRETQYF.

The rearrangement joins TRBV5-1 to TRBJ1-1, with TRBD1 identical over 8 bases. V shed 4 bases and J 8 bases; nucleotides not matched to a gene: 13. Germline V gives CDR1 SGHRS, CDR2 YFSETQ. The CDR3 is 15 amino acids. As DNA, the CDR3 is TGCGCCAGCAGCGGTGGACAGGGCGAAGTTCTAGAAGCTTTCTTT. Protein: CASSGGQGEVLEAFF.

This clonotype showed up just a few times. J is TRBJ1-4 and V is TRBV28; TRBD1 might be the D (6 bases). The CDR3 has 18 amino acids. With 5 bases removed from V and 2 bases from J, the gap between germline ends came to 21 bases. Germline lookup yields CDR1 MDHEN and CDR2 SYDVKM. CDR3 residues: CASSTSRRGGGTNEKLFF. The CDR3 nucleotides are TGTGCCAGCAGTACTTCCCGCAGAGGGGGGGGCACTAATGAAAAACTGTTTTTT.

The table lists this clonotype with a few counts. V is TRBV20-1 and J is TRBJ2-7, with 7 bases matching TRBD1. The germline V gene encodes CDR1 DFQATT and CDR2 SNEGSKA (reference sequence). V lost 6 bases and J lost 0; bases outside the gene matches: 5. There are 13 residues in the CDR3. The CDR3: CSADRDSSYEQYF. The CDR3 DNA follows: TGCAGTGCCGACCGGGACAGCTCCTACGAGCAGTACTTC.

DNA of the CDR3: TGCAGCGTTGAACAGGCAGGGGGCGGAACCCAGTACTTC. This gives the protein CSVEQAGGGTQYF. The chain combines TRBV29-1 with TRBJ2-5; TRBD1 agrees at 8 bases. The trim removed 2 bases at V and 8 bases at J, leaving 7 bases unmatched. Germline CDR1 reads SQVTM; CDR2 reads ANQGSEA. The CDR3 runs to 13 residues.

In its sample, this clonotype was seen many times. V usage is TRBV29-1 and J usage is TRBJ1-4; D not certain. There are 11 residues in the CDR3. The V gene's germline CDR1 is SQVTM and CDR2 ANQGSEA. V dropped 8 bases and J dropped 7 bases, with 11 bases sitting between them. The CDR3 spells CSSVRGEKLFF. In DNA form, the CDR3 reads TGCAGCTCGGTGAGAGGTGAAAAACTGTTTTTT.

This chain connects TRBV12-3 or TRBV12-4 to TRBJ2-5; 8 bases map to TRBD2. CDR3 length: 12 amino acids. V lost 7 bases and J lost 4; bases outside the gene matches: 2. Here the CDR3 reads CASNAGGETQYF. The CDR3 coding sequence is TGTGCCAGCAATGCGGGAGGAGAGACCCAGTACTTC.

A single count supports this clonotype. The CDR3: CASSFVYGASGFFSSYNEQFF. DNA of the CDR3: TGTGCCAGCAGCTTCGTCTATGGGGCTAGCGGGTTTTTTAGCAGCTACAATGAGCAGTTCTTC. The J gene is TRBJ2-1, the V gene TRBV5-4; 8 nucleotides agree with TRBD2. The V gene end was trimmed by 2 bases and the J gene end by 3 bases; junction bases not matched to a gene: 22. The CDR3 sequence is 21 residues long. Germline V lookup: CDR1 SGHNT, CDR2 YYREEE (reference sequence).

V and J are TRBV13 and TRBJ2-3; 8 bases agree with TRBD2. V was pared by 5 bases and J by 8 bases, with 15 bases of the junction left unmatched. The CDR3 spans 16 residues. Germline values: CDR1 PRHDT, CDR2 FYEKMQ (reference sequence). In nucleotides, the CDR3 is TGTGCCAGCAGCCATCGGGGGGGGCGCCACACGGGTACGCAGTATTTT. Amino acids: CASSHRGGRHTGTQYF.

At least ten counts were recorded for this clonotype. This chain uses TRBV10-3 with TRBJ2-1, with D possibly TRBD2 on 6 matching bases. CDR3 length: 14 residues. The germline V gene encodes CDR1 ENHRY and CDR2 SYGVKD. Trimming took off 2 bases at V and 9 bases at J, with 14 bases between the two ends. The DNA for the CDR3 is TGTGCCATCAGTGAGGGAGGGAGGTTGGGTGAGCAGTTCTTC. Translated: CAISEGGRLGEQFF.

This clonotype has just a few counts. This chain joins TRBV12-3 or TRBV12-4 and TRBJ2-1, with 13 bases fitting TRBD2. V was clipped by 1 base and J by 0 bases; unmatched bases: 6. CDR3 length equals 19 residues. The CDR3, as DNA: TGTGCCAGCAGTTTAGAACCCTGGACTAGCGGGAGCTCCTACAATGAGCAGTTCTTC. It yields the protein CASSLEPWTSGSSYNEQFF.

This clonotype was observed a handful of times. The chain links TRBV7-7 to TRBJ2-2; the D gene is possibly TRBD2 (6 bases). Germline assignment: CDR1 SSHAT and CDR2 FNYEAQ (reference sequence). CDR3 size: 14 residues. Between the trimmed V and J ends, which lost 3 bases and 8 bases, there was a span of 13 bases. CDR3: CASSLGDSAGELFF. The CDR3 bases are TGTGCCAGCAGCTTGGGGGACTCCGCGGGGGAGCTGTTTTTT.

In this sample, this clonotype turned up many times. The rearrangement uses TRBV20-1 and TRBJ1-1, with D possibly being TRBD1 (6 bases). Germline V CDR1 and CDR2: DFQATT, SNEGSKA (reference sequence). V gave up 6 bases and J gave up 5 bases, with 13 bases separating them. The CDR3 contains 12 residues. DNA for the CDR3: TGCAGTGCGAGGGACATCGGGACTGAAGCTTTCTTT. Its protein is CSARDIGTEAFF.

This clonotype showed up many times. The chain has TRBV20-1 and TRBJ2-2; no clear D gene. V dropped 5 bases and J dropped 7 bases, with 17 bases sitting between them. Germline values: CDR1 DFQATT, CDR2 SNEGSKA (reference sequence). There are 14 residues in the CDR3. CDR3 sequence (DNA): TGCAGTGCTCCCCGCCCAGATCGTGGCGGGGAGCTGTTTTTT. This sequence encodes CSAPRPDRGGELFF.

The table lists this clonotype with a few counts. CDR3 DNA sequence: TGTGCCAGCAGCGCTGGACTAGCGGGTACCTACGAGCAGTACTTC. The encoded protein is CASSAGLAGTYEQYF. This chain uses TRBV12-3 or TRBV12-4 with TRBJ2-7; 11 bases align to TRBD2. J was trimmed by 2 bases and V by 6 bases; bases with no gene match: 6. The CDR3 is made up of 15 amino acids.